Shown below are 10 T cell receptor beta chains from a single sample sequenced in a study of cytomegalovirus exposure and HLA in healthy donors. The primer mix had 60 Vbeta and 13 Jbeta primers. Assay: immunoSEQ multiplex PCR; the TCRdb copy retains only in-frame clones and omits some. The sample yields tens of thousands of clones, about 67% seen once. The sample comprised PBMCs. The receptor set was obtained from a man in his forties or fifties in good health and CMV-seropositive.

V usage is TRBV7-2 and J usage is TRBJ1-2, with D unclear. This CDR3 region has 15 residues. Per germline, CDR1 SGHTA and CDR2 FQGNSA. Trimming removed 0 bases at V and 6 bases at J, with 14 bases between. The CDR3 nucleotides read TGTGCCAGCAGCTTAGCCACCGGGCTCGGGGATGGCTACACCTTC. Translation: CASSLATGLGDGYTF.

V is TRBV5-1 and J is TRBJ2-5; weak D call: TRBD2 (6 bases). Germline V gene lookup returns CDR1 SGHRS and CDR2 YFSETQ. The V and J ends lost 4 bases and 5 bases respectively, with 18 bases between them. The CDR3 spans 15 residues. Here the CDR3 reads CASSPRDEGRETQYF. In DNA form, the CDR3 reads TGCGCCAGCAGCCCGCGGGACGAAGGACGGGAGACCCAGTACTTC.

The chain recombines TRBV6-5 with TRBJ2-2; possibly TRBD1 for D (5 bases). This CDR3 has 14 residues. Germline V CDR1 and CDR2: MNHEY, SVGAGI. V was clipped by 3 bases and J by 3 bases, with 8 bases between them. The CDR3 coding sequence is TGTGCCAGCAGTTATACCAGGGACACCGGGGAGCTGTTTTTT. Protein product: CASSYTRDTGELFF.

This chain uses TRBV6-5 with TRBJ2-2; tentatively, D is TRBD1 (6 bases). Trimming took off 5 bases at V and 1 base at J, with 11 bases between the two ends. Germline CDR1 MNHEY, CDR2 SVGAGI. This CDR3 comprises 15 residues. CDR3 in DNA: TGTGCCAGCAGTGGGACGGGACAGAACACCGGGGAGCTGTTTTTT. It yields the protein CASSGTGQNTGELFF.

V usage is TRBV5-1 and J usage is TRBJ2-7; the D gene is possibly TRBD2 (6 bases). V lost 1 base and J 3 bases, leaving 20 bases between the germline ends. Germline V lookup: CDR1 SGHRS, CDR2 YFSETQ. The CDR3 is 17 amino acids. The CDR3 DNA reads TGCGCCAGCAGCTTGCGGAGCGGGCCCCGTATTATCTACGAGCAGTACTTC. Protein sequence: CASSLRSGPRIIYEQYF.

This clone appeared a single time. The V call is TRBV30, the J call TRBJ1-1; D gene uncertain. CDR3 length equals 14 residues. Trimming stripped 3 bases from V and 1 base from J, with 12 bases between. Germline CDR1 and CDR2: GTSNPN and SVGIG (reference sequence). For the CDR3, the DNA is TGTGCCTGGAGCCTCGGGGTTACGAACACTGAAGCTTTCTTT. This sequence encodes CAWSLGVTNTEAFF.

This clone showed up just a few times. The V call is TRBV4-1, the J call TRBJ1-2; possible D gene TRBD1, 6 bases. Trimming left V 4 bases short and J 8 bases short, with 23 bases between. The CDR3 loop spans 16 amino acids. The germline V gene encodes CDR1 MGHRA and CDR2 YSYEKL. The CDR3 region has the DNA TGCGCCAGCAGCCTCGACTTACGTACAGGGAAGCGCGGCTACACCTTC. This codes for CASSLDLRTGKRGYTF.

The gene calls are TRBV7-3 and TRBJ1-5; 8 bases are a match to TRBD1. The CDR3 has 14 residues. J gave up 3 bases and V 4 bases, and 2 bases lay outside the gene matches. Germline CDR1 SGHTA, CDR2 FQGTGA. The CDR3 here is CASSSGQVNQPQHF. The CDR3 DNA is TGTGCCAGCAGCTCGGGACAGGTCAATCAGCCCCAGCATTTT.

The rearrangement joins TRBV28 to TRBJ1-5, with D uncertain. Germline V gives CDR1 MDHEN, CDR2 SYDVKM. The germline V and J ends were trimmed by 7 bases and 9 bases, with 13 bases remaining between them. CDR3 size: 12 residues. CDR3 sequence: CASTLGGRPQHF. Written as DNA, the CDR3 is TGTGCCAGCACCCTAGGAGGAAGGCCCCAGCATTTT.

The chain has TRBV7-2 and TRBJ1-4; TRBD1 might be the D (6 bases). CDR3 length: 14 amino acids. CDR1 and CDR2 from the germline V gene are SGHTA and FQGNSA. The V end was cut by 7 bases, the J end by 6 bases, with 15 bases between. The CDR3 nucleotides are TGTGCCAGCACCCCGGACAGACAGGATGAAAAACTGTTTTTT. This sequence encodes CASTPDRQDEKLFF.